This T cell receptor beta chain appears in the sequencing data of a study of T cells expressing NK-cell markers. From germline, CDR1 is SGHRS and CDR2 YFSETQ. The CDR3 loop spans 13 amino acids. Whole-study findings and limits: In a handful of donors, dominant clonotypes made up 28.3-60.1% of CD3+CD56-NKG2C+ cells. Expanded NKG2C+ T cell clones were not confirmed as HCMV-specific.

In generating TCR beta cDNA, 5'RACE template switching with UMIs was used. TCRdb reworked the 5' RACE reads into one entry per CDR3 protein, no DNA. In all, the sample yields about 550,000 distinct CDR3 sequences. With regard to this clonotype: The antigen is not known.

The TCR sequence derives from a man in his late teens or twenties in good health. Source material: blood T cells: a sorted CD56 or NKG2C T cell subset, CD4+ or CD8+ T cells, or bulk PBMC T cells (not recorded which). The chain uses TRBV5-1 and TRBJ1-4. This chain's CDR3 is CASSGPDNEKLFF.